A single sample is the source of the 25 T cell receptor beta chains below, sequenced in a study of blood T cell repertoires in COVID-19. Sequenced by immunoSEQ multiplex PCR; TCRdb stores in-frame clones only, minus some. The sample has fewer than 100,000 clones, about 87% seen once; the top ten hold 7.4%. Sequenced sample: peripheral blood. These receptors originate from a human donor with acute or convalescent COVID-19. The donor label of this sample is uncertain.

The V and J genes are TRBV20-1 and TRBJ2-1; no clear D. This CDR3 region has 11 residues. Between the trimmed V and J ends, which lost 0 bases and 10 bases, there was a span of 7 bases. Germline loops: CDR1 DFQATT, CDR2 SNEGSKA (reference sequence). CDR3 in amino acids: CSARERKEQFF. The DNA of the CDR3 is TGCAGTGCTAGAGAGCGTAAGGAGCAGTTCTTC.

CDR3 sequence reads: CTSSLRVQRPDNEQFF. For the CDR3, the DNA is TGCACCAGCAGCCTAAGGGTCCAGCGGCCTGACAATGAGCAGTTCTTC. This sequence joins TRBV1 and TRBJ2-1; the table names TRBD2, a call not compared with the DNA. TRBV1 is a documented pseudogene. CDR3 length: 16 amino acids.

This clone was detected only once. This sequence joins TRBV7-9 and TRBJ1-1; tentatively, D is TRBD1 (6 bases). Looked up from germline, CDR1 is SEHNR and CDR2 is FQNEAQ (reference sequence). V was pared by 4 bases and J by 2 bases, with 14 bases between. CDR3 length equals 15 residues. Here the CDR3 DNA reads TGTGCCAGCAGCTCCCGCGGGGGGCCCAACACTGAAGCTTTCTTT. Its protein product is CASSSRGGPNTEAFF.

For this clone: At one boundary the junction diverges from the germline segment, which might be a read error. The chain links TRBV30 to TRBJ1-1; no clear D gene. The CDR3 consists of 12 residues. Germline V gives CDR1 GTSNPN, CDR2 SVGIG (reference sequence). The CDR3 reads CAWSGQNTEAFF. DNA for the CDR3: TGTGCCTGGAGTGGGCAGAACACAGAAGCTTTCTTT.

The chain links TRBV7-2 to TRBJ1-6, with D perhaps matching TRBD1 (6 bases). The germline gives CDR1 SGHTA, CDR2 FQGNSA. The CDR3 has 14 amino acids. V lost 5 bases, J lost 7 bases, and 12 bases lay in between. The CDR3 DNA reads TGTGCCAGCAGCCCCGGACAGCTGAATTCACCCCTCCACTTT. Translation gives CASSPGQLNSPLHF.

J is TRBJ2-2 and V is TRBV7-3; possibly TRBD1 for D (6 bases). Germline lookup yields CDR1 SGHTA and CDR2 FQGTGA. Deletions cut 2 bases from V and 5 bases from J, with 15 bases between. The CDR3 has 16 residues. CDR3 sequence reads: CASSLSGRGRTGELFF. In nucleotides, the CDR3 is TGTGCCAGCAGCTTATCGGGCAGGGGCCGGACCGGGGAGCTGTTTTTT.

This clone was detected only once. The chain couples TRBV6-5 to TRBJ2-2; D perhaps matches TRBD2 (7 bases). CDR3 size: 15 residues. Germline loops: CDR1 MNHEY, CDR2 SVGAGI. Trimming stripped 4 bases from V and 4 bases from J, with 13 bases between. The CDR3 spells CASSSEGEGTGELFF. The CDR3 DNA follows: TGTGCCAGCAGTTCCGAGGGGGAGGGCACCGGGGAGCTGTTTTTT.

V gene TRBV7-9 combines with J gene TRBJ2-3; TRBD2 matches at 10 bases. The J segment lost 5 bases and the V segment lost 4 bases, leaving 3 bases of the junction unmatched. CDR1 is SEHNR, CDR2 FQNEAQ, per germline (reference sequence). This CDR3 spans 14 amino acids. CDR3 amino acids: CASSSGLAVDTQYF. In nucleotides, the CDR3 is TGTGCCAGCAGCTCAGGACTAGCGGTAGATACGCAGTATTTT.

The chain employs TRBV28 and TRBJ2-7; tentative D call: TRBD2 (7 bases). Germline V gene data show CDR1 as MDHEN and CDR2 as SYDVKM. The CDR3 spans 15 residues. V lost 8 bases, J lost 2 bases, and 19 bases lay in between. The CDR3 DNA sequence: TGTGCCAGCTCTAACCCTTCGGGGGGCCCCTACGAGCAGTACTTC. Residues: CASSNPSGGPYEQYF.

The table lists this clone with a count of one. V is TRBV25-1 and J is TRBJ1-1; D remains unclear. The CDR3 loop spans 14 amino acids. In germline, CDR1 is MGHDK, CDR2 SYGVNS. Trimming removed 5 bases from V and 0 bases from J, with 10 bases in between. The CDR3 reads CASSPIYLNTEAFF. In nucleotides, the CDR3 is TGTGCCAGCAGTCCTATCTACCTGAACACTGAAGCTTTCTTT. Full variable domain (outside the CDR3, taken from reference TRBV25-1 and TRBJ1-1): EADIYQTPRYLVIGTGKKITLECSQTMGHDKMYWYQQDPGMELHLIHYSYGVNSTEKGDLSSESTVSRIRTEHFPLTLESARPSHTSQYLCASSPIYLNTEAFFGQGTRLTVV.

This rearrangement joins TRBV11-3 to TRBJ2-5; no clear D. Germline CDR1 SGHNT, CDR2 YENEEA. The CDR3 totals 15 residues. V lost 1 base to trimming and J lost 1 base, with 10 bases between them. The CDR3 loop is CASSLVGAAQETQYF. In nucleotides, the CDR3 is TGTGCCAGCAGCTTAGTCGGAGCAGCCCAAGAGACCCAGTACTTC.

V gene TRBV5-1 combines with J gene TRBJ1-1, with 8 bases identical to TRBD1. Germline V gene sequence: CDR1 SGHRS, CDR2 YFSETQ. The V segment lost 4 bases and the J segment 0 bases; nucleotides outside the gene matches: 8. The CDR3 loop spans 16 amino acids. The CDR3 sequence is CASSPTGARMNTEAFF. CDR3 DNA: TGCGCCAGCAGCCCGACAGGGGCTAGGATGAACACTGAAGCTTTCTTT.

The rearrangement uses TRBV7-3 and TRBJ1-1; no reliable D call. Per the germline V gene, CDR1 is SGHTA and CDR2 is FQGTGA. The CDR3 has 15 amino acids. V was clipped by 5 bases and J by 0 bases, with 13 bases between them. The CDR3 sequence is CASSPGSGMNTEAFF. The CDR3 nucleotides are TGTGCCAGCAGCCCTGGTAGCGGAATGAACACTGAAGCTTTCTTT.

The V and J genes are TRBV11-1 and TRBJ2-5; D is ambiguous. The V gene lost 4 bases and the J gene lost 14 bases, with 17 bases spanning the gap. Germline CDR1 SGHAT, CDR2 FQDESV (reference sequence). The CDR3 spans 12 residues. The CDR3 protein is CASSSLFGAVYF. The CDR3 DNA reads TGTGCCAGCAGCTCCCTATTTGGAGCAGTTTACTTC. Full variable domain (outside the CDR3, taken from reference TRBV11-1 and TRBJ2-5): EAEVAQSPRYKITEKSQAVAFWCDPISGHATLYWYRQILGQGPELLVQFQDESVVDDSQLPKDRFSAERLKGVDSTLKIQPAELGDSAMYLCASSSLFGAVYFGPGTRLLVL.

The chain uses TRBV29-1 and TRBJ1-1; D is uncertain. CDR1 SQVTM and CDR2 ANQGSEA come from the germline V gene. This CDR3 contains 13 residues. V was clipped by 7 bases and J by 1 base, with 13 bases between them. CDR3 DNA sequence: TGCAGCGCATGGGAGGGTGGGAACACTGAAGCTTTCTTT. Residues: CSAWEGGNTEAFF.

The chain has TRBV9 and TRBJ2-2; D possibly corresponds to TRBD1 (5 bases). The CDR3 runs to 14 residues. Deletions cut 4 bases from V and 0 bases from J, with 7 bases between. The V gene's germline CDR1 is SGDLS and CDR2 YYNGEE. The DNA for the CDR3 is TGTGCCAGCAGCTGGACACCGAACACCGGGGAGCTGTTTTTT. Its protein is CASSWTPNTGELFF.

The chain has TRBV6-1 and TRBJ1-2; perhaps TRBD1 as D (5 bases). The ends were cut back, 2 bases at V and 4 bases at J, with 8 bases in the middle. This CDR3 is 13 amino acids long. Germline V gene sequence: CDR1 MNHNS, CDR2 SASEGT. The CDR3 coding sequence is TGTGCCAGCAGTGAATCAGGGCGCTATGGCTACACCTTC. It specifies CASSESGRYGYTF.

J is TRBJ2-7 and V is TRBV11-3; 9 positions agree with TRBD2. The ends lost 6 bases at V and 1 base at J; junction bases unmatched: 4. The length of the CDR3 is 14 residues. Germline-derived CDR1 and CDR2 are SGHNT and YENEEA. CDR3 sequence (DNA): TGTGCCAGCAGTTTAAGCGGGGGGTCCTACGAGCAGTACTTC. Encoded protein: CASSLSGGSYEQYF.

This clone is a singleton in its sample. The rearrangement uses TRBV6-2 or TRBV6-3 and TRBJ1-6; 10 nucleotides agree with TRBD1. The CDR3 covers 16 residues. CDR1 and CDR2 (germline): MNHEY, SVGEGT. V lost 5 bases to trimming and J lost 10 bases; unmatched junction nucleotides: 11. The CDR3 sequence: CASSQRQGALGSPLHF. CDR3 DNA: TGTGCCAGCAGTCAAAGACAGGGGGCGCTTGGGTCACCCCTCCACTTT.

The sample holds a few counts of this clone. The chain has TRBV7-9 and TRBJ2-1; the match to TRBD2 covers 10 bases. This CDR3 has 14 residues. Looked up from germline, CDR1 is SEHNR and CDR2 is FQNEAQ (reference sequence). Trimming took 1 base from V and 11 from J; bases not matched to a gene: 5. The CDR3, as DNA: TGTGCCAGCAGCTTAGGGCTAGCGGGGGCTCAGCAGTTCTTC. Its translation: CASSLGLAGAQQFF.

CDR3 residues: CASSVEAGLLTDTQYF. CDR3 DNA sequence: TGTGCCAGCAGCGTAGAGGCGGGACTCCTCACAGATACGCAGTATTTT. The chain employs TRBV9 and TRBJ2-3; the D gene is possibly TRBD2 (6 bases). Germline V gives CDR1 SGDLS, CDR2 YYNGEE. V lost 0 bases to trimming and J lost 2 bases, with 13 bases between them. The CDR3 is 16 residues long. The variable domain in full, with the rest retrieved from reference TRBV9 and TRBJ2-3, is DSGVTQTPKHLITATGQRVTLRCSPRSGDLSVYWYQQSLDQGLQFLIQYYNGEERAKGNILERFSAQQFPDLHSELNLSSLELGDSALYFCASSVEAGLLTDTQYFGPGTRLTVL.

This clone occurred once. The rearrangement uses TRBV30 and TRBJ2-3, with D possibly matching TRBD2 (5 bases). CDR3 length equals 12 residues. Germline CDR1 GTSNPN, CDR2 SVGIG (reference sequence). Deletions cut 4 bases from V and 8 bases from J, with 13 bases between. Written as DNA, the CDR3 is TGTGCCTGGACCCGAGGGTCAGGTACGCAGTATTTT. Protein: CAWTRGSGTQYF.

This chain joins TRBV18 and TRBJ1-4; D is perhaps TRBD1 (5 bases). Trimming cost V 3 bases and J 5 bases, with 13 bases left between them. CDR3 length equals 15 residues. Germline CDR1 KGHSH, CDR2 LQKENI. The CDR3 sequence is CASSPGEGRNEKLFF. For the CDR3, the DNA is TGTGCCAGCTCACCCGGGGAGGGGAGAAATGAAAAACTGTTTTTT.

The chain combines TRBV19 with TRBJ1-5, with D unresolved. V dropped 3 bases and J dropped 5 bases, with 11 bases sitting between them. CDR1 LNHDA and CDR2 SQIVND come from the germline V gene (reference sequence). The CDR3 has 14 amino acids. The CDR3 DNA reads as TGTGCCAGTAGTATCCGGACTGTGTATCAGCCCCAGCATTTT. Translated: CASSIRTVYQPQHF.

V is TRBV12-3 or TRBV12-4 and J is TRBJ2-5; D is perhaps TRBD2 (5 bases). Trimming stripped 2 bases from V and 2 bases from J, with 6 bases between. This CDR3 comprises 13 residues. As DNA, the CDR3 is TGTGCCAGCAGTTTACGGGGACAAGAGACCCAGTACTTC. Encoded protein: CASSLRGQETQYF.